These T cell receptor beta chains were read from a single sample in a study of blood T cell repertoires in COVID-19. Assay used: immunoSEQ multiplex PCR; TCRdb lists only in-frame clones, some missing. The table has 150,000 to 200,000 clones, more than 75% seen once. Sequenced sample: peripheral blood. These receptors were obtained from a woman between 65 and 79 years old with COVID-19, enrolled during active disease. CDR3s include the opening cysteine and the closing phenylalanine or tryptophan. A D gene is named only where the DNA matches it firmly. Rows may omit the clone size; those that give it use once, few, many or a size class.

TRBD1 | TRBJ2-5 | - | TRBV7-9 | CASSPAKGATETQYF | TGTGCCAGCAGCCCAGCAAAGGGGGCGACGGAGACCCAGTACTTC
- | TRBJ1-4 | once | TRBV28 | CASSTRQGFLEKLFF | TGTGCCAGCAGTACCCGCCAGGGGTTTTTAGAAAAACTGTTTTTT
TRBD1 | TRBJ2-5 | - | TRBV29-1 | CSVLTGRETQYF | TGCAGCGTACTGACAGGGCGGGAGACCCAGTACTTC
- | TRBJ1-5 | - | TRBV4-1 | CASSQNQGHGQPQHF | TGCGCCAGCAGCCAAAACCAGGGGCATGGGCAGCCCCAGCATTTT
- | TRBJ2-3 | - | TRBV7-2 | CASSSGVTDTQYF | TGTGCCAGCAGCTCGGGAGTCACAGATACGCAGTATTTT
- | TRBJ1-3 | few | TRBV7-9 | CASSLVITGNTIYF | TGTGCCAGCAGCTTAGTAATCACCGGTAACACCATATATTTT
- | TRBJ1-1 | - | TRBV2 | CASTTGTPNTEAFF | TGTGCCAGCACTACCGGGACACCGAACACTGAAGCTTTCTTT
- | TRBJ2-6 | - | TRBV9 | CASSVGGTHSGANVLTF | TGTGCCAGCAGCGTAGGGGGCACCCACTCTGGGGCCAACGTCCTGACTTTC
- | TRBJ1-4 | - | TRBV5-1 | CASSPNPGSTNEKLFF | TGCGCCAGCAGCCCAAACCCAGGGTCAACTAATGAAAAACTGTTTTTT
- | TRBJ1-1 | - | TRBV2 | CASSEDTYTEAFF | TGTGCCAGCAGTGAGGACACATACACTGAAGCTTTCTTT
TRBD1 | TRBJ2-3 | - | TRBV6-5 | CASSAGTGAPDTQYF | TGTGCCAGCAGCGCCGGGACAGGGGCCCCAGATACGCAGTATTTT
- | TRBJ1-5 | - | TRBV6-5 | CASSYSRGAGQPQHF | TGTGCCAGCAGTTACTCACGGGGGGCAGGTCAGCCCCAGCATTTT
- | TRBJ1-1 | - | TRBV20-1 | CSASQGDTEAFF | TGCAGTGCTAGTCAAGGGGACACTGAAGCTTTCTTT
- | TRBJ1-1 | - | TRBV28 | CASRLNKGGRGTTEAFF | TGTGCCAGCAGACTAAATAAGGGGGGGCGCGGCACCACTGAAGCTTTCTTT
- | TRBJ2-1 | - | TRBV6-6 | CASSYPPGHEQFF | TGTGCCAGCAGTTACCCCCCAGGTCATGAGCAGTTCTTC
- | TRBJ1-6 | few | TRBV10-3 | CAISDRERDNSPLHF | TGTGCCATCAGTGACAGGGAACGGGATAATTCACCCCTCCACTTT
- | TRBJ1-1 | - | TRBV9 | CASSVVGGGTEAFF | TGTGCCAGCAGCGTAGTGGGGGGGGGCACTGAAGCTTTCTTT
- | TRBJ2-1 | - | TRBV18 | CASSPSQGISYNEQFF | TGTGCCAGCTCACCAAGTCAGGGGATAAGCTACAATGAGCAGTTCTTC
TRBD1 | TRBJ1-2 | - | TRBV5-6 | CASSRKPGQGVYYGYTF | TGTGCCAGCAGCCGGAAACCGGGACAGGGGGTTTACTATGGCTACACCTTC
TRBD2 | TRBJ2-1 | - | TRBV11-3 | CASSLRGAYNEQFF | TGTGCCAGCAGCTTACGGGGGGCCTACAATGAGCAGTTCTTC
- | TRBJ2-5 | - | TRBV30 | CAWSVQGLQYF | TGTGCCTGGAGTGTCCAGGGCCTCCAGTACTTC
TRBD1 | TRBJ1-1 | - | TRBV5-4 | CASSSYAGGAEAFF | TGTGCCAGCAGCTCCTATGCAGGGGGCGCTGAAGCTTTCTTT
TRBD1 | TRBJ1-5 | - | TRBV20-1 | CSASSGGTQPQHF | TGCAGTGCTAGTTCAGGGGGCACTCAGCCCCAGCATTTT
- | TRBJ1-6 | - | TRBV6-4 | CASSEGAGQGKHYNSPLHF | TGTGCCAGCAGTGAGGGGGCCGGACAAGGAAAACACTATAATTCACCCCTCCACTTT
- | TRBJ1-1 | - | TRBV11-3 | CASSPGMNTEAFF | TGTGCCAGCAGCCCAGGGATGAACACTGAAGCTTTCTTT
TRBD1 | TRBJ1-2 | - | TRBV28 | CASRGTGYGYTF | TGTGCCAGCAGGGGGACAGGCTATGGCTACACCTTC
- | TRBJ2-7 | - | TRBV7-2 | CASSLVKRGDYEQYF | TGTGCCAGCAGCTTAGTGAAACGGGGAGACTACGAGCAGTACTTC
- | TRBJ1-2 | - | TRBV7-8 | CASSPNRQEVVRYNYGYTF | TGTGCCAGCAGCCCGAATCGACAGGAGGTTGTGAGGTATAACTATGGCTACACCTTC
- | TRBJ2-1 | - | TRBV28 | CASSSRQVGTMNEQFF | TGTGCCAGCAGCTCCCGACAGGTGGGAACAATGAATGAGCAGTTCTTC
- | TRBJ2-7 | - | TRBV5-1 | CASSLEQGEATYEQYF | TGCGCCAGCAGCTTGGAACAGGGAGAGGCTACCTACGAGCAGTACTTC
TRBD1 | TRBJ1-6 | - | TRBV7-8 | CASNSHRGRSYNSPLHF | TGTGCCAGCAACTCGCACAGGGGTCGGTCCTATAATTCACCCCTCCACTTT
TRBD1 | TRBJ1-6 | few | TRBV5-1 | CASSLSNRGHSPLHF | TGCGCCAGCAGCTTGTCGAACAGGGGACATTCACCCCTCCACTTT
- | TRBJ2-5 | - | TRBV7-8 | CASSLGSGGNQETQYF | TGTGCCAGCAGCTTAGGCAGCGGAGGAAACCAAGAGACCCAGTACTTC
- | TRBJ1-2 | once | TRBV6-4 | CASSDSNRLGYTF | TGTGCCAGCAGTGACTCGAACCGACTTGGCTACACCTTC
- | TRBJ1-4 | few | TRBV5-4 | CASSLEGVNEKLFF | TGTGCCAGCAGCTTGGAGGGGGTAAATGAAAAACTGTTTTTT
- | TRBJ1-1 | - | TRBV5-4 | CASSLVGVKGEAFF | TGTGCCAGCAGCTTGGTAGGGGTGAAGGGTGAAGCTTTCTTT
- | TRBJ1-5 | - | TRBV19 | CATSIGSGNQPQHF | TGTGCCACCTCGATTGGGTCGGGGAATCAGCCCCAGCATTTT
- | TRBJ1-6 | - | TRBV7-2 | CASSLGPVGNSPLHF | TGTGCCAGCAGCTTAGGCCCGGTCGGTAATTCACCCCTCCACTTT
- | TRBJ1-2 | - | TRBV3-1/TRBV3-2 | CASSPSEGGGTNYGYTF | TGTGCCAGCAGCCCCTCCGAGGGGGGGGGAACTAACTATGGCTACACCTTC
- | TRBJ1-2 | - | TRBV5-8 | CASSLRVLYGYTF | TGTGCCAGCAGCTTGCGGGTGCTATATGGCTACACCTTC